This T cell receptor (beta chain) was sequenced for a study of cytomegalovirus exposure and HLA in healthy donors. This table comes from immunoSEQ multiplex PCR, and its TCRdb copy is limited to in-frame clones, with some not included. The sample holds roughly 150,000 clones, roughly 91% seen once. Details on this clone: No antigen is known for it.

General study findings and limits: As was reported, the classifier diagnosed cytomegalovirus status with high specificity and sensitivity. Listed as cytomegalovirus-associated were 150 or so TCR beta chains.

Sequenced sample: PBMCs. This TCR was sampled from a man younger than 35 in good health and CMV-seronegative.

This chain's CDR3 is CASSYQGSPYNEQFF. In DNA form, the CDR3 reads TGTGCCAGCAGTTATCAAGGGAGTCCCTACAATGAGCAGTTCTTC. The chain uses TRBV27 and TRBJ2-1; maybe TRBD2 (5 bases). The germline CDR1 and CDR2 sequences are MNHEY and SMNVEV (reference sequence). The CDR3 consists of 15 residues. Trimming removed 4 bases from V and 2 bases from J, with 12 bases in between.